Listed here is a single T cell receptor (beta chain). Clones were read by immunoSEQ multiplex PCR, and TCRdb kept only the in-frame ones, dropping some. The data show roughly 370,000 clones, roughly 90% seen once. This record belongs to a study of control samples from healthy donors and cancer patients. Trimming left V 0 bases short and J 4 bases short, with 11 bases between. This CDR3 has 15 residues. The germline CDR1 and CDR2 sequences are MNHEY and SVGAGI. What was sequenced was PBMCs. The receptor comes from a man aged 35-49 years with head and neck cancer. This chain uses TRBV6-5 with TRBJ2-3; TRBD2 might be the D (5 bases). CDR3 protein: CASSYSSLAADTQYF. CDR3 coding DNA: TGTGCCAGCAGTTACTCGAGTCTAGCTGCAGATACGCAGTATTTT.